This T cell receptor (beta chain) was observed in a study of T cells in Graves' hyperthyroidism and ophthalmopathy. V lost 8 bases to trimming and J lost 2 bases; unmatched junction nucleotides: 7. The CDR3 sequence is 15 residues long. Germline lookup yields CDR1 WNHNN and CDR2 SYGVQD (reference sequence). There were TCR beta CDR3 regions amplified from RNA transcripts. HTBI primers drove first-round RT-PCR of the TCR CDR3. TCRdb called the multiplex PCR reads again in MiXCR, with one record for every CDR3 protein. The profile covers more than 500,000 distinct CDR3 sequences, with roughly 50% appearing a single time and about 20% taken by the ten largest.

The V and J genes are TRBV10-1 and TRBJ2-7; 12 bases align to TRBD2. The source material was peripheral blood or thyroid tissue (not recorded which). This clonotype was obtained from an adult woman with Graves' disease, either hyperthyroidism or ophthalmopathy (not recorded which). The CDR3 region is CASPSGRGSPYEQYF. CDR3 nucleotide sequence: TGCGCCAGCCCTAGCGGGAGGGGCTCCCCCTACGAGCAGTACTTC.